This T cell receptor (beta chain) was retrieved from a study of blood T cell repertoires in COVID-19. The sample holds one count of this clone. Germline assignment: CDR1 GTSNPN and CDR2 SVGIG (reference sequence). Losses at the gene ends were 3 bases for V and 8 bases for J; bases not matched to a gene: 11. This CDR3 has 14 amino acids. Libraries were prepared by immunoSEQ multiplex PCR; TCRdb keeps only in-frame clonotypes and omits some of them. Among 50,000 to 70,000 clones listed, around 92% were seen once. The source of this sequence is a man in his sixties with acute or convalescent COVID-19. Sequencing input: peripheral blood. The chain combines TRBV30 with TRBJ1-1; 8 bases are shared with TRBD1. The CDR3 loop reads CAWRDRVGLTEAFF. Here the CDR3 DNA reads TGTGCCTGGAGGGACAGGGTGGGTCTGACCGAAGCTTTCTTT.